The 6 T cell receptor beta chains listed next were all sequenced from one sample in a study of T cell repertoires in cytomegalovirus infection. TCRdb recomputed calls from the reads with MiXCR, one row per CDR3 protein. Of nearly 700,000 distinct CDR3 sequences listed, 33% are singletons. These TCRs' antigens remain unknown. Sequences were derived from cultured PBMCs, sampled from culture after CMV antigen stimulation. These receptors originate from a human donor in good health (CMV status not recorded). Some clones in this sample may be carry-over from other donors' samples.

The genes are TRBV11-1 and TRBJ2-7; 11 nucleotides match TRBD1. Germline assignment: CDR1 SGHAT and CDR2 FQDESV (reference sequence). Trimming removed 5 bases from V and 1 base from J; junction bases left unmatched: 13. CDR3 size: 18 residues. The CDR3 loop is CASSPGTGGPGLSYEQYF. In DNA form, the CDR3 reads TGTGCCAGCAGCCCCGGGACAGGGGGTCCTGGTTTGTCCTACGAGCAGTACTTC.

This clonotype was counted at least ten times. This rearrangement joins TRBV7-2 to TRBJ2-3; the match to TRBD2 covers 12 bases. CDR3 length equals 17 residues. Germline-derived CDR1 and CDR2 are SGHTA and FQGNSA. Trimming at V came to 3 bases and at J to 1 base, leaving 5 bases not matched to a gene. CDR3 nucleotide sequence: TGTGCCAGCAGCTTTGGGACTAGCGGGCTTCGCACAGATACGCAGTATTTT. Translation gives CASSFGTSGLRTDTQYF.

The chain's CDR3 is CASSSLRGAIDTQYF. In DNA, the CDR3 is TGTGCCAGCAGCTCCCTGAGAGGGGCTATAGATACGCAGTATTTT. V is TRBV7-2 and J is TRBJ2-3; either TRBD1 or TRBD2 may fit D (5 bases each). The germline V gene encodes CDR1 SGHTA and CDR2 FQGNSA. The CDR3 length is 15 residues. Trimming left V 4 bases short and J 5 bases short, with 16 bases between.

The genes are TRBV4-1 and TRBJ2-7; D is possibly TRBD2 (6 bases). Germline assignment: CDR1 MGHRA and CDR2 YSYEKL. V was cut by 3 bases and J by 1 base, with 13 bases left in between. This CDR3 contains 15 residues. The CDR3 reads CASSQTYGTSYEQYF. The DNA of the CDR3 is TGCGCCAGCAGCCAGACCTACGGGACTTCCTACGAGCAGTACTTC.

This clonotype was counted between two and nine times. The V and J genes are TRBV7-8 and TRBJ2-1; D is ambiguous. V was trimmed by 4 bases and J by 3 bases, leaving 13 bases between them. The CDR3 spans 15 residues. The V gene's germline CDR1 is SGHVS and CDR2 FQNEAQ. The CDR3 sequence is CASSSFRANYNEQFF. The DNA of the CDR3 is TGTGCCAGCAGCTCCTTTAGGGCTAACTACAATGAGCAGTTCTTC.

Here the CDR3 reads CASSLGGGPVETQYF. CDR3 nucleotides: TGTGCCAGCAGCTTAGGGGGGGGGCCCGTCGAGACCCAGTACTTC. This chain links TRBV7-2 with TRBJ2-5; TRBD2 might be the D (7 bases). CDR1 SGHTA and CDR2 FQGNSA come from the germline V gene. This CDR3 is 15 amino acids long. The ends were cut back, 1 base at V and 5 bases at J, with 14 bases in the middle.